The 27 T cell receptor beta chains below were found in one sample sequenced in a study of shared T cell receptors in the human thymus (dated by TCRdb to the early 2020s). Library prep was done by the immunoSEQ multiplex PCR assay. TCRdb's version of the immuneACCESS table is confined to in-frame rearrangements and falls short of the full clone set. An unresolved V gene accounts for under half of the shortfall where checked; the remainder is of unknown origin. For this sample the table gives approximately 760,000 clones, of which over 75% were detected only once. The ten largest clones capture 0.0095% to 0.013% of the sample. These data also featured in a second study, about human thymus T cells.

Material: thymocytes. These receptor sequences come from a girl under three years old with a congenital heart defect. Donor details come from another sample of the same person, matched by shared clones.

This sequence joins TRBV9 and TRBJ2-5; D tentatively reads TRBD1 or TRBD2 (5 bases each). The tail of the sequence fits TRBJ2-7 better, so the J call may be wrong. CDR1 SGDLS and CDR2 YYNGEE come from the germline V gene. The CDR3 loop spans 13 amino acids. The CDR3 reads CASSVGQGHEQYF. In DNA, the CDR3 is TGTGCCAGCAGCGTAGGGCAGGGACACGAGCAGTACTTC.

V gene TRBV27 combines with J gene TRBJ1-6, with D possibly matching TRBD1 (6 bases). The CDR3 runs 15 residues. Per germline, CDR1 MNHEY and CDR2 SMNVEV (reference sequence). V was clipped by 2 bases and J by 10 bases, with 15 bases between them. The CDR3 protein is CASSLSLGARSPLHF. CDR3 in DNA: TGTGCCAGCAGTTTAAGTCTGGGGGCAAGGTCACCCCTCCACTTT.

CDR3 DNA sequence: TGCGCCAGCAGCTGTCGATTACGGGATCACAGCACAGATACGCAGTATTTT. It codes for CASSCRLRDHSTDTQYF. This chain connects TRBV5-1 to TRBJ2-3, with D tentatively TRBD2 (5 bases). The V end was cut by 3 bases, the J end by 0 bases, with 17 bases between. Germline V gene data show CDR1 as SGHRS and CDR2 as YFSETQ. The CDR3 loop spans 17 amino acids.

This chain links TRBV11-2 with TRBJ1-4; unclear D gene. V was trimmed by 2 bases and J by 4 bases, leaving 14 bases between them. Germline CDR1 SGHAT, CDR2 FQNNGV. This CDR3 contains 16 residues. Here the CDR3 reads CASSLYSADINEKLFF. For the CDR3, the DNA is TGTGCCAGCAGCTTATACTCAGCAGACATTAATGAAAAACTGTTTTTT.

The chain has TRBV11-2 and TRBJ2-7; D is undetermined. In germline, CDR1 is SGHAT, CDR2 FQNNGV. The CDR3 runs to 12 residues. V lost 4 bases, J lost 0 bases, and 4 bases lay in between. DNA of the CDR3: TGTGCCAGCAGCTCATTCTCCTACGAGCAGTACTTC. This codes for CASSSFSYEQYF.

This sequence joins TRBV5-5 and TRBJ2-1, with D possibly being TRBD1 (6 bases). V lost 0 bases, J lost 4 bases, and 11 bases lay in between. CDR3 length: 15 residues. Germline CDR1 is SGHKS and CDR2 is YYEKEE (reference sequence). CDR3 coding DNA: TGTGCCAGCAGCTTGGTAGGACAGACGTACAATGAGCAGTTCTTC. Translating gives CASSLVGQTYNEQFF.

CDR3 nucleotide sequence: TGTGCCAGCAGCACAAGTTCAGGGGAAGAGCAGTACTTC. Translation: CASSTSSGEEQYF. The genes are TRBV7-9 and TRBJ2-7; D is possibly TRBD1 (6 bases). Germline V gene lookup returns CDR1 SEHNR and CDR2 FQNEAQ (reference sequence). The CDR3 loop spans 13 amino acids. Trimming shortened V by 5 bases and J by 7 bases, and 15 bases separated the two germline ends.

V usage is TRBV7-2 and J usage is TRBJ1-1; TRBD1 might be the D (5 bases). This CDR3 contains 16 residues. The ends were cut back, 2 bases at V and 1 base at J, with 14 bases in the middle. Per the germline V gene, CDR1 is SGHTA and CDR2 is FQGNSA. As DNA, the CDR3 is TGTGCCAGCAGCTTAAGGGGCGCCGGTCGGAACACTGAAGCTTTCTTT. This translates into CASSLRGAGRNTEAFF.

CDR3 nucleotide sequence: TGTGCCAGCAGCTTTGGCCCCCCGGAGTTAGTTCTGCAGCCCCAGCATTTT. It yields the protein CASSFGPPELVLQPQHF. The gene calls are TRBV5-8 and TRBJ1-5; D ambiguous. CDR1 is SGHTS, CDR2 YDEGEE, per germline. V gave up 2 bases and J gave up 7 bases, with 22 bases separating them. The CDR3 is made up of 17 amino acids.

This clone was seen only once. The rearrangement joins TRBV11-2 to TRBJ2-7, with 10 bases aligning to TRBD2. The CDR3 is made up of 18 amino acids. The J segment lost 0 bases and the V segment lost 1 base, leaving 9 bases of the junction unmatched. Germline-derived CDR1 and CDR2 are SGHAT and FQNNGV. The CDR3 DNA reads TGTGCCAGCAGCTTAGGGCAGCTAGCGGGGGTCCGCTCCTACGAGCAGTACTTC. It encodes CASSLGQLAGVRSYEQYF.

J is TRBJ2-5 and V is TRBV5-1; possible D gene TRBD2, 5 bases. The CDR3 is 15 residues long. With 8 bases removed from V and 4 bases from J, the gap between germline ends came to 21 bases. Germline V gives CDR1 SGHRS, CDR2 YFSETQ. Here the CDR3 reads CARTTHGVPVETQYF. The CDR3, as DNA: TGCGCCAGAACAACCCACGGGGTTCCGGTAGAGACCCAGTACTTC.

This clone has only one observation. The V gene is TRBV7-9, the J gene TRBJ2-3; 10 positions agree with TRBD2. CDR3 size: 19 residues. The V segment lost 3 bases and the J segment 0 bases; nucleotides outside the gene matches: 12. Germline lookup yields CDR1 SEHNR and CDR2 FQNEAQ (reference sequence). The DNA of the CDR3 is TGTGCCAGCAGCTTCTCTGGTCTAGCGGGGGTTCAGAGCACAGATACGCAGTATTTT. Amino acids: CASSFSGLAGVQSTDTQYF. The variable domain in full, with the rest retrieved from reference TRBV7-9 and TRBJ2-3, is DTGVSQNPRHKITKRGQNVTFRCDPISEHNRLYWYRQTLGQGPEFLTYFQNEAQLEKSRLLSDRFSAERPKGSFSTLEIQRTEQGDSAMYLCASSFSGLAGVQSTDTQYFGPGTRLTVL.

This chain uses TRBV30 with TRBJ1-4; TRBD1 matches 11 bases. After removal of 1 base from V and 3 bases from J, the junction contained 10 bases not matched to a gene. This CDR3 spans 18 amino acids. CDR1 and CDR2 from the germline V gene are GTSNPN and SVGIG (reference sequence). The CDR3 is CAWSATGTGGHANEKLFF. As DNA, the CDR3 is TGTGCCTGGAGTGCTACCGGGACAGGGGGTCATGCTAATGAAAAACTGTTTTTT.

This chain uses TRBV19 with TRBJ2-3; TRBD1 aligns across 9 bases. This CDR3 comprises 15 residues. Germline lookup yields CDR1 LNHDA and CDR2 SQIVND (reference sequence). V shed 8 bases and J 4 bases; nucleotides not matched to a gene: 10. The CDR3: CASQRGTGSPDTQYF. CDR3 in DNA: TGTGCCAGTCAAAGGGGGACAGGGTCGCCAGATACGCAGTATTTT.

This chain links TRBV28 with TRBJ2-3; TRBD2 agrees at 8 bases. V trimming: 6 bases; J trimming: 2 bases; junction bases outside the gene matches: 10. Germline V gene data show CDR1 as MDHEN and CDR2 as SYDVKM. The CDR3 loop spans 16 amino acids. The CDR3 coding sequence is TGTGCCAGCAGGAGCTGGCGGGGGGAGCCCACAGATACGCAGTATTTT. Its protein is CASRSWRGEPTDTQYF.

This chain uses TRBV29-1 with TRBJ1-1; 9 nucleotides align to TRBD1. There are 19 residues in the CDR3. Looked up from germline, CDR1 is SQVTM and CDR2 is ANQGSEA. The V and J ends lost 5 bases and 3 bases, in that order; junction bases with no gene match: 22. The CDR3 nucleotides read TGCAGCGTTTCTAATTCCCGGGACAGGGAGTTTGAGGGGTACACTGAAGCTTTCTTT. This gives the protein CSVSNSRDREFEGYTEAFF.

This clone was counted a few times. The rearrangement joins TRBV7-6 to TRBJ1-1; possible D gene TRBD1, 5 bases. CDR3 length equals 15 residues. With 8 bases removed from V and 0 bases from J, the gap between germline ends came to 16 bases. The germline CDR1 and CDR2 sequences are SGHVS and FNYEAQ. CDR3 sequence reads: CASRKPRGLNTEAFF. In DNA, the CDR3 is TGTGCCAGCCGTAAGCCCCGGGGGTTGAACACTGAAGCTTTCTTT.

This sequence joins TRBV14 and TRBJ1-1; D possibly corresponds to TRBD1 (5 bases). The length of the CDR3 is 17 residues. Trimming pared 1 base from V and 1 base from J, leaving 16 bases between. Germline CDR1 reads SGHDN; CDR2 reads FVKESK. This CDR3 reads CASSQVCLYRPNTEAFF. The CDR3 DNA follows: TGTGCCAGCAGCCAAGTATGCTTATACAGGCCGAACACTGAAGCTTTCTTT.

The rearrangement links TRBV4-1 to TRBJ2-1; D might be TRBD1 (6 bases). The CDR3 is made up of 13 amino acids. Germline V gene sequence: CDR1 MGHRA, CDR2 YSYEKL. V lost 2 bases and J 9 bases, leaving 11 bases between the germline ends. In DNA form, the CDR3 reads TGCGCCAGCAGCCAACTACAGGGCTTTGAGCAGTTCTTC. This encodes CASSQLQGFEQFF.

This clone has a single count. The chain couples TRBV28 to TRBJ2-1, with 13 bases lining up with TRBD2. Germline values: CDR1 MDHEN, CDR2 SYDVKM. J lost 0 bases, V lost 0 bases, and 11 bases had no gene match. The CDR3 has 21 residues. As DNA, the CDR3 is TGTGCCAGCAGTTTATGTAGACTAGCGGGGGGCCCCGTTAGCTCCTACAATGAGCAGTTCTTC. Its translation is CASSLCRLAGGPVSSYNEQFF.

V usage is TRBV5-1 and J usage is TRBJ1-1, with 9 positions matching TRBD1. J was trimmed by 0 bases and V by 4 bases; bases with no gene match: 13. CDR1 and CDR2 (germline): SGHRS, YFSETQ. The length of the CDR3 is 18 residues. The CDR3 protein is CASSHAGTGPNMNTEAFF. The CDR3 DNA sequence: TGCGCCAGCAGCCATGCCGGGACAGGGCCCAATATGAACACTGAAGCTTTCTTT.

This clone was counted between two and nine times. The chain carries TRBV7-6 and TRBJ1-2, with D unresolved. Trimming removed 5 bases from V and 7 bases from J, with 20 bases in between. Germline loops: CDR1 SGHVS, CDR2 FNYEAQ. The CDR3 contains 15 residues. The CDR3 loop reads CASSTRIDKFSGYTF. CDR3 coding DNA: TGTGCCAGCAGCACCAGGATCGACAAGTTTAGTGGCTACACCTTC.

V and J are TRBV28 and TRBJ1-5, with TRBD1 matching over 9 bases. The CDR3 runs 15 residues. The V gene end was trimmed by 2 bases and the J gene end by 6 bases; junction bases not matched to a gene: 5. CDR1 is MDHEN and CDR2 is SYDVKM in the germline V gene. CDR3 bases: TGTGCCAGCAGTTTAGAACGACAGGGGGGTCAGCCCCAGCATTTT. Translated: CASSLERQGGQPQHF.

V usage is TRBV10-3 and J usage is TRBJ1-1; D might be TRBD1 (6 bases). Looked up from germline, CDR1 is ENHRY and CDR2 is SYGVKD. CDR3 size: 16 residues. V was cut by 8 bases and J by 0 bases, with 19 bases left in between. The DNA of the CDR3 is TGTGCCATCCACCCGGGGGGGGCCACTATGAACACTGAAGCTTTCTTT. Residues: CAIHPGGATMNTEAFF.

The chain recombines TRBV6-1 with TRBJ1-5; 7 nucleotides align to TRBD1. Looked up from germline, CDR1 is MNHNS and CDR2 is SASEGT. The CDR3 is made up of 16 amino acids. Trimming cost V 4 bases and J 1 base; bases outside gene matches: 7. The CDR3 loop is CASSGLTGTSNQPQHF. CDR3 bases: TGTGCCAGCAGTGGCCTGACAGGGACAAGCAATCAGCCCCAGCATTTT.

The genes are TRBV5-1 and TRBJ2-2, with no clear D. CDR1 is SGHRS and CDR2 is YFSETQ in the germline V gene. V was cut by 5 bases and J by 4 bases, with 12 bases left in between. The CDR3 sequence is 14 residues long. The DNA for the CDR3 is TGCGCCAGCAGGTCCCACTACGGCACCGGGGAGCTGTTTTTT. This codes for CASRSHYGTGELFF.

This clone occurred a few times. The gene calls are TRBV29-1 and TRBJ2-5, with TRBD2 matching 9 bases. This CDR3 has 13 amino acids. Germline CDR1 SQVTM, CDR2 ANQGSEA. J gave up 7 bases and V 7 bases, and 10 bases lay outside the gene matches. The CDR3 nucleotides read TGCAGCGCCAGAGCGGGGGGCGTCGCGACCCAGTACTTC. It is translated as CSARAGGVATQYF.